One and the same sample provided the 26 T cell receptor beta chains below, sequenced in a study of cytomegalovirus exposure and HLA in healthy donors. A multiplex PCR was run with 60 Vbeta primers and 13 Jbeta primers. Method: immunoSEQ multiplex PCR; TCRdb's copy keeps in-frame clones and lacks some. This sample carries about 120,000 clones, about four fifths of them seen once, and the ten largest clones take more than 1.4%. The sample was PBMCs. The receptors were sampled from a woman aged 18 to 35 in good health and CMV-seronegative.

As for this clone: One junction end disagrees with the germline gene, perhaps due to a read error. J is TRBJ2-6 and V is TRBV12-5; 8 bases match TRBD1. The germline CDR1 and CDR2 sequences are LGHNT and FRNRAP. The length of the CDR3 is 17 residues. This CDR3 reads CASASTGGEPGANGLTF. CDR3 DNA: TGTGCTAGTGCCTCAACAGGGGGTGAACCTGGGGCCAACGGCCTGACTTTC.

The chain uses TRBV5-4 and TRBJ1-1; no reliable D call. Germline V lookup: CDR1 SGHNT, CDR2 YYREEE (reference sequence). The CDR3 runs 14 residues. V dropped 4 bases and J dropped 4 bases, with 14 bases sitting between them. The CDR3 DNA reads TGTGCCAGCAGCCCGGTTAGTGGAGGCACTGAAGCTTTCTTT. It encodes CASSPVSGGTEAFF.

CDR3 region: CASSLGQGTGELFF. CDR3 DNA: TGTGCCAGCAGCCTCGGACAGGGGACCGGGGAGCTGTTTTTT. The chain is built from TRBV11-2 and TRBJ2-2, with TRBD1 matching over 9 bases. V dropped 5 bases and J dropped 5; count of bases not matched to a gene: 3. This CDR3 is 14 amino acids long. Germline CDR1 is SGHAT and CDR2 is FQNNGV. The entire variable domain, with the rest obtained from reference TRBV11-2 and TRBJ2-2, is as follows: EAGVAQSPRYKIIEKRQSVAFWCNPISGHATLYWYQQILGQGPKLLIQFQNNGVVDDSQLPKDRFSAERLKGVDSTLKIQPAKLEDSAVYLCASSLGQGTGELFFGEGSRLTVL.

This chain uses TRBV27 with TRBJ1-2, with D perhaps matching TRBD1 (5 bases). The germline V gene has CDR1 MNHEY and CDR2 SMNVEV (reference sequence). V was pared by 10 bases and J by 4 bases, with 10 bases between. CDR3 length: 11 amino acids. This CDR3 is CATQTVYGYTF. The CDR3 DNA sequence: TGTGCCACTCAGACAGTCTATGGCTACACCTTC.

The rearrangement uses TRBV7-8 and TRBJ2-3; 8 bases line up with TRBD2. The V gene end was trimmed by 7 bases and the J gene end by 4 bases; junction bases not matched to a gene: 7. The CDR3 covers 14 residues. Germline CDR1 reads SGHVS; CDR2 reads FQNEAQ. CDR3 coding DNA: TGTGCCAGCACAGGAGCGGGAGTTTCAGATACGCAGTATTTT. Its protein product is CASTGAGVSDTQYF.

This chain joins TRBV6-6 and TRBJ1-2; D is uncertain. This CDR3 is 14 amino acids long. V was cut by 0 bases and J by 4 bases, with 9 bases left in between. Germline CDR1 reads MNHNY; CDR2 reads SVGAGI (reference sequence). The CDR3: CASSYSRQSYGYTF. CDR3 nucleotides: TGTGCCAGCAGTTACTCGAGGCAGTCCTATGGCTACACCTTC.

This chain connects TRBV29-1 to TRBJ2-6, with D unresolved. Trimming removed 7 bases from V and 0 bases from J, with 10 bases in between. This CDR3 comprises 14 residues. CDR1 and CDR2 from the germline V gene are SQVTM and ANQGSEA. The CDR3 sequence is CSAIELSGANVLTF. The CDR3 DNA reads TGCAGCGCAATTGAACTCTCTGGGGCCAACGTCCTGACTTTC. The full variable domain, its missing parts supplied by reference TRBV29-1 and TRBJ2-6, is SAVISQKPSRDICQRGTSLTIQCQVDSQVTMMFWYRQQPGQSLTLIATANQGSEATYESGFVIDKFPISRPNLTFSTLTVSNMSPEDSSIYLCSAIELSGANVLTFGAGSRLTVL.

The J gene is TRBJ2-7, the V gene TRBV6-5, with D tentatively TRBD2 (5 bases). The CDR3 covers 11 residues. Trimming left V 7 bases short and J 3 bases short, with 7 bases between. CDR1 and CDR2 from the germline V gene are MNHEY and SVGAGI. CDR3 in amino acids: CASIGNYEQYF. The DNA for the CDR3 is TGTGCCAGCATCGGGAACTACGAGCAGTACTTC.

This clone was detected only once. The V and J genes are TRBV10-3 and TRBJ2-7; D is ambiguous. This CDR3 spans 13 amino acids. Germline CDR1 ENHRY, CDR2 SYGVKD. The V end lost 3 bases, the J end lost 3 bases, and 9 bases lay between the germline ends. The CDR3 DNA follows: TGTGCCATCAGTGAAAACAGTCGCTACGAGCAGTACTTC. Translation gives CAISENSRYEQYF.

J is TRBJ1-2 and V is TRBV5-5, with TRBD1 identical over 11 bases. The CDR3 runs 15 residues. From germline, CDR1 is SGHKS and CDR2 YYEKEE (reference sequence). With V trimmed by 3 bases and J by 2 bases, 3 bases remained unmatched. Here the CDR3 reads CASSSWDRGNYGYTF. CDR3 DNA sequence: TGTGCCAGCAGCTCCTGGGACAGGGGGAACTATGGCTACACCTTC.

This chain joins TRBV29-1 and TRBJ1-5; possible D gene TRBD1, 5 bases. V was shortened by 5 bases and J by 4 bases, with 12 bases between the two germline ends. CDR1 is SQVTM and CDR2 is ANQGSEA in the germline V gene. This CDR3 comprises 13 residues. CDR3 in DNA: TGCAGCGTTAATACAGGTACAAATCAGCCCCAGCATTTT. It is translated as CSVNTGTNQPQHF. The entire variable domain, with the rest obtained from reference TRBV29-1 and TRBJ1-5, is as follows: SAVISQKPSRDICQRGTSLTIQCQVDSQVTMMFWYRQQPGQSLTLIATANQGSEATYESGFVIDKFPISRPNLTFSTLTVSNMSPEDSSIYLCSVNTGTNQPQHFGDGTRLSIL.

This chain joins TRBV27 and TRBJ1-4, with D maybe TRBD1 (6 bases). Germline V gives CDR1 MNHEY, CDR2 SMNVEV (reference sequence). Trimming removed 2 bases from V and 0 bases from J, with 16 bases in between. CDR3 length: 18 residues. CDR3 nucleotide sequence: TGTGCCAGCAGTTTAGTCCCCGGACAGACGGCAACTAATGAAAAACTGTTTTTT. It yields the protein CASSLVPGQTATNEKLFF.

CDR3 loop: CASTLAGGNEQFF. The CDR3 nucleotides are TGTGCCAGCACCCTAGCGGGAGGCAATGAGCAGTTCTTC. The chain couples TRBV27 to TRBJ2-1; TRBD2 aligns across 11 bases. The CDR3 sequence is 13 residues long. The V segment lost 7 bases and the J segment 6 bases; nucleotides outside the gene matches: 2. Per germline, CDR1 MNHEY and CDR2 SMNVEV (reference sequence).

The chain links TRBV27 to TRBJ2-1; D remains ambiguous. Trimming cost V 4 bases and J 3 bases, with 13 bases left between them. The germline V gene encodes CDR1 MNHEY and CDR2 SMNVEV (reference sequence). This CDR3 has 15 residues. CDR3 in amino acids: CASSWPGSHYNEQFF. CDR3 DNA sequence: TGTGCCAGCAGTTGGCCCGGGTCACACTACAATGAGCAGTTCTTC.

The CDR3 loop is CASSEIWDRVSSVYGYTF. As DNA, the CDR3 is TGCGCCAGCAGTGAAATTTGGGACAGGGTATCTTCCGTCTATGGCTACACCTTC. V and J are TRBV10-1 and TRBJ1-2; TRBD1 aligns across 9 bases. V gave up 3 bases and J gave up 4 bases; unmatched junction bases: 15. The germline CDR1 and CDR2 sequences are WNHNN and SYGVQD (reference sequence). This CDR3 comprises 18 residues.

The CDR3 region is CASSYERGYEQYF. CDR3 DNA: TGTGCCAGCAGTTACGAGCGCGGCTACGAGCAGTACTTC. The J gene is TRBJ2-7, the V gene TRBV6-5; no definite D call. V was shortened by 2 bases and J by 3 bases, with 8 bases between the two germline ends. Germline lookup yields CDR1 MNHEY and CDR2 SVGAGI. This CDR3 has 13 residues.

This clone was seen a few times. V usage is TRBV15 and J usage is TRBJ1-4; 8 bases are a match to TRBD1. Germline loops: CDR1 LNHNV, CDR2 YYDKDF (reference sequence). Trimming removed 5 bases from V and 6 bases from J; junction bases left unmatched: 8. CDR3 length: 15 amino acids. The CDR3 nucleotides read TGTGCCACCAGCGGGAAGGACAGGGAATATGAAAAACTGTTTTTT. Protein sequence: CATSGKDREYEKLFF.

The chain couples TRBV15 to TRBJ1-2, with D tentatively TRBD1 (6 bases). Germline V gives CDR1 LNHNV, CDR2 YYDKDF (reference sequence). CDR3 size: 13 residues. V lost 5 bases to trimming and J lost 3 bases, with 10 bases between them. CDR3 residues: CATSADSYYGYTF. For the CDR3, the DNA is TGTGCCACCAGCGCGGACAGTTACTATGGCTACACCTTC.

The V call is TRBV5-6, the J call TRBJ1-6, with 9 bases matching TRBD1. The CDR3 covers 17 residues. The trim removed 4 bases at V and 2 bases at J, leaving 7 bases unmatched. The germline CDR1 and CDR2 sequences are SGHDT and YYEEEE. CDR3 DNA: TGTGCCAGCAGCAGCTTACAGGGGGCTCCCTATAATTCACCCCTCCACTTT. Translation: CASSSLQGAPYNSPLHF.

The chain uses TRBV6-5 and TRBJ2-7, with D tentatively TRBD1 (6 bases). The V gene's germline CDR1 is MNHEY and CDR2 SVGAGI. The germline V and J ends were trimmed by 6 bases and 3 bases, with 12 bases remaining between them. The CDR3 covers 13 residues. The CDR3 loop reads CASRAGQNYEQYF. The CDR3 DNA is TGTGCCAGCAGAGCCGGACAGAACTACGAGCAGTACTTC.

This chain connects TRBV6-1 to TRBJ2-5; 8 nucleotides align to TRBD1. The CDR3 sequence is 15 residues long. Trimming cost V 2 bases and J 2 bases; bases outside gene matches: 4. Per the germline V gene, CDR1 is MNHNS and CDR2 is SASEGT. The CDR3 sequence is CASSERQGAQETQYF. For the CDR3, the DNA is TGTGCCAGCAGTGAAAGGCAGGGGGCGCAAGAGACCCAGTACTTC.

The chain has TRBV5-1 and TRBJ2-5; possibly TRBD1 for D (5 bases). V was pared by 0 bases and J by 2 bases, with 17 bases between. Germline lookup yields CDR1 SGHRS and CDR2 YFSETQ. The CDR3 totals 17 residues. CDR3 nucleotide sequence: TGCGCCAGCAGCTTGGAGTATGGGTGGGGCTATCAAGAGACCCAGTACTTC. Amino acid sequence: CASSLEYGWGYQETQYF.

The CDR3 DNA is TGTGCCAGCAGCGTACTGGGGACAGGGAGTGAAAAACTGTTTTTT. Residues: CASSVLGTGSEKLFF. The V call is TRBV9, the J call TRBJ1-4; TRBD1 agrees at 9 bases. The CDR3 is made up of 15 amino acids. V gave up 1 base and J gave up 7 bases; unmatched junction bases: 5. The germline CDR1 and CDR2 sequences are SGDLS and YYNGEE. Based on the CDR3 plus reference TRBV9 and TRBJ1-4, the full variable domain is DSGVTQTPKHLITATGQRVTLRCSPRSGDLSVYWYQQSLDQGLQFLIQYYNGEERAKGNILERFSAQQFPDLHSELNLSSLELGDSALYFCASSVLGTGSEKLFFGSGTQLSVL.

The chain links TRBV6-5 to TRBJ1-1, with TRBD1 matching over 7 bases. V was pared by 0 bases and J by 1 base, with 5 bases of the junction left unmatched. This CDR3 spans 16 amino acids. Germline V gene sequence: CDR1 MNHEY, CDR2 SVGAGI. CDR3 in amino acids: CASSYSTRGQNTEAFF. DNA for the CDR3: TGTGCCAGCAGTTACTCGACTAGGGGGCAGAACACTGAAGCTTTCTTT.

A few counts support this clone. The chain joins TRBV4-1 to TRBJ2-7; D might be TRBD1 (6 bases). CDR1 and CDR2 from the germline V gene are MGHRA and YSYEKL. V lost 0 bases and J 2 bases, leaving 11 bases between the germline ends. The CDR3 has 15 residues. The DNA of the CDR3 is TGCGCCAGCAGCCAAGATAACAGGGCTCCCTACGAGCAGTACTTC. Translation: CASSQDNRAPYEQYF.

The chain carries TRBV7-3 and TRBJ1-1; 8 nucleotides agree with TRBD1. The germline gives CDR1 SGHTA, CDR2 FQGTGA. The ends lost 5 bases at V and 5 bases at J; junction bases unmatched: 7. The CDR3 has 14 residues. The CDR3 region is CASSQDRGGTEAFF. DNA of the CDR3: TGTGCCAGCAGCCAAGACAGGGGAGGGACTGAAGCTTTCTTT.